The present entry profiles one T cell receptor (beta chain) with its context. This clone's antigen is unknown. Qualities for individual bases were not recorded, and no much larger clone is one base off. These data are taken from a study of blood T cells in healthy people across ages (dated by TCRdb to about 2015). Concerning the study at large: In model experiments, roughly one uniquely barcoded TCR beta cDNA molecule per two T cells was captured by template switching. Four age groups were formed from the donors: young (average approximately 17 years), middle-aged (approximately 40), aged (62) and long-lived (about 80). The study measured age-related changes in TCR beta repertoire diversity using deep sequencing normalized with unique cDNA molecular identifiers. For two donors (one aged 18 to 30 and one aged 80 or older), the study analyzed two additional independent replicas of 1 million unique cDNA reads from the same blood draw. To avoid experimental bias, donors of different ages were spread randomly across the sequencing lanes.

The roughly 38 donors, aged roughly 6 to 95 years, were systemically healthy Caucasian individuals from Russia. Each donor gave ten milliliters of peripheral blood, collected into EDTA-treated Vacutainer tubes. Ficoll-Paque density-gradient centrifugation was used to isolate PBMCs, with at least 6 million obtained per sample. Total RNA, at least 5.5 micrograms per sample, was extracted from PBMCs with Trizol reagent. For every donor, an aliquot of PBMCs went through flow cytometry to measure the percentages of naive CD45RAhigh/CD27high T cells. The library relied on 5' RACE. Reads for this sample came from an Illumina HiSeq 2500. A second PCR of about 6 to 11 cycles was performed with a sample-barcoded 5' primer and a J-beta primer mix. A template-switch 5' adaptor carrying 12 random nucleotides introduced a unique molecular identifier onto each TCR beta cDNA molecule. Each sample yielded at least 2.5 million CDR3-containing paired-end reads. First-strand cDNA synthesis was performed from all RNA using the Mint cDNA synthesis kit, with priming by a TRBC-specific oligonucleotide. After uracil-DNA glycosylase treatment, a first 18-cycle PCR used universal primers M1SS and BC2_uni_R on all cDNA. On the study's bioinformatics: Each sample was normalized by randomly selecting 1 million high-quality reads, each carrying a distinct molecular identifier. Instead of being binned into consensus sequences, reads with shared molecular identifiers were discarded. MiTCR, set to a Q25 quality threshold and the strictest error-elimination algorithm, was used for CDR3 identification, clonotype clustering and error correction. A nonparametric unseen species model using Euler transformation provided a lower-bound estimate of total TCR beta diversity. TCRdb reprocessed the public reads (quality trimming at Q25 with fastp, clone calling with MiXCR) and kept in-frame beta chains. All rows with the same CDR3 protein become a single entry with the most common DNA and genes. TCRdb's processing, not the authors' own work, is the source of the V and J calls. This sample comprises some 640,000 distinct CDR3 sequences, approximately 30% of them detected only once. Around 16% of the sample rests with the top ten.

What the authors observed across the whole study: Total diversity estimates from one million sequenced T cells were considered lower bounds and underestimates. Compared with the aged group, the long-lived group had more naive CD4+ T cells, fewer expanded clones and increased TCR diversity, a pattern suggesting age selection. Since profiling was done on bulk unsorted PBMCs, naive and antigen-experienced compartments could not be conclusively compared. Observed TCR beta diversity per million T cells fell roughly linearly with age, and a significant reduction was already apparent by age roughly 40. Observed TCR beta diversity correlated strongly with the percentage of naive T cells measured by flow cytometry. Because donor CMV infection status was unknown, age-related changes in expanded clonotypes were potentially confounded.

Material: blood. This TCR was recovered from a woman older than 75 in good health.

The nucleotides are TGCAGCGTTTTTCAGGACACCTACGAGCAGTACTTC. This gives the protein CSVFQDTYEQYF. The chain is encoded by TRBV29-1 joined to TRBJ2-7; the D gene is perhaps TRBD1, from 5 matching bases. From cysteine to phenylalanine, the CDR3 is 12 amino acids long. Only the CDR3 portion is preserved as DNA: 36 bases, with reading frame beginning at the first base. Looking up the germline V gene yields CDR1 SQVTM and CDR2 ANQGSEA. V loses 5 bases, J loses 2 bases, and the germline ends lie 10 bases apart.